A single T cell receptor beta chain is shown here with its context. This clonotype was recorded many times. No cognate antigen has been identified for it. No clone much larger than this one lies a single base away; base qualities are absent. Unmatched junction bases come to 14, with V trimmed by 0 bases and J by 5 bases. Reading from cysteine to phenylalanine, the CDR3 counts 19 amino acids. Just the 57-base CDR3 DNA is kept, in frame starting at base 1. The germline V gene (reference sequence) specifies DFQATT as CDR1 and SNEGSKA as CDR2. The protocol used for the library was PCR. Instrument used: Illumina HiSeq 2500. To normalize quantification of the TCRbeta repertoire, the TCR libraries were built with molecular barcoding that relied on unique molecular identifiers. In TCRdb, the public reads were trimmed at Q25 with fastp and aligned with MiXCR, with productive beta chains retained. Under each unique CDR3 protein, matching rows form one entry showing the most common genes and DNA. The sample table lists about 350,000 distinct CDR3 sequences, more than 10% of them with a count of one. The ten top clones hold around 4.5% of the sample.

The data originate from a study of T-cell reconstitution after alpha-beta-depleted transplantation in children listed by TCRdb under 2016. About the investigation overall: Using TCR repertoire profiling, the study quantitatively followed how T-cell immune reconstitution unfolded in children after TCRalphabeta/CD19-depleted allogeneic hematopoietic cell transplantation.

This material consisted of PBMCs, taken from the stem cell graft. This clonotype was sampled from a human donor who donated a stem cell graft to a child with Fanconi anemia. Rearrangement joined TRBV20-1 to TRBJ2-1; the junction holds 12 bases that match TRBD2. The CDR3 here reads CSARDRGLAGGPRNNEQFF. At the DNA level, the sequence is TGCAGTGCTAGAGATCGGGGGCTAGCGGGGGGGCCGCGGAACAATGAGCAGTTCTTC.